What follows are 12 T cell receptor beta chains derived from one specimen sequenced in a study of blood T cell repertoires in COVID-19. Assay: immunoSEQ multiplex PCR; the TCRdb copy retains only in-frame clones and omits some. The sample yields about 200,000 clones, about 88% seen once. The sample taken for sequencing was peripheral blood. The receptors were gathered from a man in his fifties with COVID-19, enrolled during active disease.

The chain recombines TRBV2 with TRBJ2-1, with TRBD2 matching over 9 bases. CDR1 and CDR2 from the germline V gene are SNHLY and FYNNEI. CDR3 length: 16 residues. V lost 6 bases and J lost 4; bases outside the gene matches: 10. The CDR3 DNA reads TGTGCCAGCAGCCGCCTAGCGGGACAAAATTACAATGAGCAGTTCTTC. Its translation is CASSRLAGQNYNEQFF.

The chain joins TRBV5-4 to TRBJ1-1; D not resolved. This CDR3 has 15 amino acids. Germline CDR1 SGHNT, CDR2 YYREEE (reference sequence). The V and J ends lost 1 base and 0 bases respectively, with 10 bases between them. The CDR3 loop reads CASSLPGGMNTEAFF. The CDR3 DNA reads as TGTGCCAGCAGCTTGCCGGGAGGGATGAACACTGAAGCTTTCTTT. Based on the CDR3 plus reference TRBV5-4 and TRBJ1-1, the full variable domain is ETGVTQSPTHLIKTRGQQVTLRCSSQSGHNTVSWYQQALGQGPQFIFQYYREEENGRGNFPPRFSGLQFPNYSSELNVNALELDDSALYLCASSLPGGMNTEAFFGQGTRLTVV.

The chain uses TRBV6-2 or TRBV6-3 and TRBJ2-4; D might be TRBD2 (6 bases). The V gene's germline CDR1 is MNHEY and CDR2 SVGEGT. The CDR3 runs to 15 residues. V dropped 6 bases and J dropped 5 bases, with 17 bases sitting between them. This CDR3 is CASSSYREPENIQYF. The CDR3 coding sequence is TGTGCCAGCAGCTCCTACCGGGAGCCCGAAAACATTCAGTACTTC.

CDR3 residues: CASSLAPVFSPYEQYF. The CDR3 coding sequence is TGCGCCAGCAGCTTGGCCCCTGTCTTCTCCCCCTACGAGCAGTACTTC. V gene TRBV5-1 combines with J gene TRBJ2-7; D remains unclear. The ends were cut back, 0 bases at V and 2 bases at J, with 15 bases in the middle. The CDR3 sequence is 16 residues long. The germline V gene has CDR1 SGHRS and CDR2 YFSETQ.

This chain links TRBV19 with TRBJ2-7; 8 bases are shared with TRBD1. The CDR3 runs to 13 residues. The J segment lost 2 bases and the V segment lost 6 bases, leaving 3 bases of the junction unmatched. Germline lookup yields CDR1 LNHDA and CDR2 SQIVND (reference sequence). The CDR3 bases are TGTGCCAGTAGCACGGACAGGGCCTACGAGCAGTACTTC. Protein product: CASSTDRAYEQYF.

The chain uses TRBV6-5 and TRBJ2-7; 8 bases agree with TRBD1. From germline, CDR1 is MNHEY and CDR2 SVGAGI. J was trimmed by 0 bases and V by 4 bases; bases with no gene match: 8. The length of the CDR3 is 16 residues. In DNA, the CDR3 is TGTGCCAGCAGTTCCGTACAGGGGGTGGGCTCCTACGAGCAGTACTTC. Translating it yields CASSSVQGVGSYEQYF.

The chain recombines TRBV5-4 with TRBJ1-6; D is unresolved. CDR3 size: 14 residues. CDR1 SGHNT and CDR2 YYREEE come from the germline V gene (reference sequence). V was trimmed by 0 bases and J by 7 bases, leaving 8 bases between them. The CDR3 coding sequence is TGTGCCAGCAGCTTGGCGGGGTACAATTCACCCCTCCACTTT. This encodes CASSLAGYNSPLHF.

CDR3 sequence (DNA): TGTGCCAGCAACCTGGGGGGCGAGCAGTACTTC. Its translation: CASNLGGEQYF. The chain links TRBV6-5 to TRBJ2-7, with D perhaps TRBD2 (6 bases). Trimming pared 7 bases from V and 6 bases from J, leaving 10 bases between. This CDR3 has 11 amino acids. Germline V gene data show CDR1 as MNHEY and CDR2 as SVGAGI.

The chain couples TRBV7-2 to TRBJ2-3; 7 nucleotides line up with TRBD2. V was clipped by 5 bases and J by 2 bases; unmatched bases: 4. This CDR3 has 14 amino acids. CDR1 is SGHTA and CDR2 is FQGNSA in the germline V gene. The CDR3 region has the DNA TGTGCCAGCAGCCCGGGGGGACTCACAGATACGCAGTATTTT. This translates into CASSPGGLTDTQYF.

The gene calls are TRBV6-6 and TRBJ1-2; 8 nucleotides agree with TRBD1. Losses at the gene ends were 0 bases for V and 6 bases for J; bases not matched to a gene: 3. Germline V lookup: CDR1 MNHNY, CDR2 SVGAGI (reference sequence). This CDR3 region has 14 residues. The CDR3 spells CASSYSDRVDGYTF. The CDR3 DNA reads TGTGCCAGCAGTTACTCGGACAGGGTCGATGGCTACACCTTC.

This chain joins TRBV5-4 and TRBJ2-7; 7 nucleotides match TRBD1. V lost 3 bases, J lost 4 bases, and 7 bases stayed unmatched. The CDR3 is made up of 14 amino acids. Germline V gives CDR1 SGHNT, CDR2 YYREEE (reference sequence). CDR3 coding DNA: TGTGCCAGCAGCTACCGGGACAGAGCTTACGAGCAGTACTTC. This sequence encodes CASSYRDRAYEQYF.

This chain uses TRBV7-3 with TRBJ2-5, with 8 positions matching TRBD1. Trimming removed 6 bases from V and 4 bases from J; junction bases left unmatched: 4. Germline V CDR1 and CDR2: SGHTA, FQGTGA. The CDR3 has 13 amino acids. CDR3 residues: CASSRQGTETQYF. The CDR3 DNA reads TGTGCCAGCAGTAGACAGGGGACAGAGACCCAGTACTTC.